The text below deals with one TCR beta chain. Its antigen is not identified. The V gene end was trimmed by 3 bases and the J gene end by 6 bases; junction bases not matched to a gene: 6. Germline loops: CDR1 SEHNR, CDR2 FQNEAQ (reference sequence). The CDR3 totals 15 residues. The sample is drawn from a study of cytotoxic CD8 clonotypes in ibrutinib-treated CLL. On the study more broadly: Samples yielded averages of hundreds of thousands of productive templates and tens of thousands of productive rearrangements.

Whole-study results and caveats: Clonality was elevated at ibrutinib response and had returned toward baseline at progression.

Repertoires were generated with immunoSEQ multiplex PCR, while TCRdb's copy carries only in-frame clones and drops some. The table shows about 24,000 clones, with approximately 71% occurring only once. The clonotype comes from a human donor with chronic lymphocytic leukemia. The material was PBMCs, obtained after 12 months of ibrutinib treatment. The chain combines TRBV7-9 with TRBJ2-2; 8 bases align to TRBD2. The chain's CDR3 is CASSFQAGVPGELFF. Written as DNA, the CDR3 is TGTGCCAGCAGCTTTCAAGCGGGAGTGCCCGGGGAGCTGTTTTTT.